These 12 T cell receptor beta chains were sequenced from one sample in a study of cytomegalovirus exposure and HLA in healthy donors. Both 60 Vbeta primers and 13 Jbeta primers went into the PCR. Some clones are missing from TCRdb's copy, which holds only in-frame ones; the method was immunoSEQ multiplex PCR. The sample holds over 130,000 clones, 88% seen once. The specimen sequenced was PBMCs. All receptors come from a woman in her 40s in good health and CMV-seronegative.

V gene TRBV5-1 combines with J gene TRBJ2-1; 9 bases agree with TRBD1. J lost 2 bases, V lost 3 bases, and 12 bases had no gene match. The CDR3 has 18 residues. Looked up from germline, CDR1 is SGHRS and CDR2 is YFSETQ. In nucleotides, the CDR3 is TGCGCCAGCAGCTCGTTGGGGTCCGGGGACAGGGCCTACAATGAGCAGTTCTTC. It translates to CASSSLGSGDRAYNEQFF.

The chain combines TRBV4-1 with TRBJ2-7; TRBD2 agrees at 8 bases. V dropped 1 base and J dropped 0; count of bases not matched to a gene: 5. Germline assignment: CDR1 MGHRA and CDR2 YSYEKL. The length of the CDR3 is 16 residues. The CDR3 bases are TGCGCCAGCAGCCAAGTAGCTAGCGGGCTCTCCTACGAGCAGTACTTC. This translates into CASSQVASGLSYEQYF.

The V and J genes are TRBV6-6 and TRBJ1-2, with D perhaps TRBD1 (6 bases). CDR1 is MNHNY, CDR2 SVGAGI, per germline (reference sequence). V shed 4 bases and J shed 3 bases, with 15 bases lying between them. The CDR3 has 15 residues. The CDR3 DNA follows: TGTGCCAGCAGTTCCCCGACAGGAGGCTACTATGGCTACACCTTC. It is translated as CASSSPTGGYYGYTF.

V and J are TRBV5-1 and TRBJ1-4; no definite D call. V was cut by 1 base and J by 0 bases, with 10 bases left in between. CDR1 is SGHRS, CDR2 YFSETQ, per germline. The CDR3 runs 16 residues. The CDR3 region has the DNA TGCGCCAGCAGCTTGCAGGTGTCCCCAACTAATGAAAAACTGTTTTTT. Protein sequence: CASSLQVSPTNEKLFF. Using reference TRBV5-1 and TRBJ1-4 for the parts outside the CDR3, the full variable domain is KAGVTQTPRYLIKTRGQQVTLSCSPISGHRSVSWYQQTPGQGLQFLFEYFSETQRNKGNFPGRFSGRQFSNSRSEMNVSTLELGDSALYLCASSLQVSPTNEKLFFGSGTQLSVL.

The rearrangement links TRBV28 to TRBJ1-3; D remains unclear. Germline assignment: CDR1 MDHEN and CDR2 SYDVKM. The germline V and J ends were trimmed by 8 bases and 0 bases, with 8 bases remaining between them. The length of the CDR3 is 13 residues. The CDR3 DNA reads TGTGCCAGCCGACCGGGCTCTGGAAACACCATATATTTT. This sequence encodes CASRPGSGNTIYF.

This chain connects TRBV5-8 to TRBJ2-3; TRBD2 matches at 8 bases. The CDR3 sequence is 18 residues long. After removal of 2 bases from V and 0 bases from J, the junction contained 11 bases not matched to a gene. The V gene's germline CDR1 is SGHTS and CDR2 YDEGEE. The CDR3 loop reads CASSFMATSGSSTDTQYF. CDR3 bases: TGTGCCAGCAGCTTCATGGCAACTAGCGGATCTAGCACAGATACGCAGTATTTT. Full variable domain (missing parts from reference TRBV5-8 and TRBJ2-3): EAGVTQSPTHLIKTRGQQATLRCSPISGHTSVYWYQQALGLGLQFLLWYDEGEERNRGNFPPRFSGRQFPNYSSELNVNALELEDSALYLCASSFMATSGSSTDTQYFGPGTRLTVL.

The V gene is TRBV5-1, the J gene TRBJ2-7; D is possibly TRBD1 (6 bases). The CDR3 is made up of 13 amino acids. CDR1 and CDR2 from the germline V gene are SGHRS and YFSETQ. V dropped 7 bases and J dropped 2 bases, with 13 bases sitting between them. The CDR3 reads CASGSGDTYEQYF. CDR3 DNA sequence: TGCGCCAGCGGGTCTGGGGACACCTACGAGCAGTACTTC.

This clone was counted a single time. V and J are TRBV7-6 and TRBJ1-4, with 7 nucleotides matching TRBD1. Germline CDR1 reads SGHVS; CDR2 reads FNYEAQ. There are 14 residues in the CDR3. V dropped 5 bases and J dropped 2; count of bases not matched to a gene: 2. The CDR3 nucleotides are TGTGCCAGCAGCCTAGGGGGCACTAATGAAAAACTGTTTTTT. Amino acid sequence: CASSLGGTNEKLFF.

DNA for the CDR3: TGTGCCAGCAGTCCGATCGACTCCGACACAGATACGCAGTATTTT. Translated: CASSPIDSDTDTQYF. The chain links TRBV28 to TRBJ2-3, with D hard to call. This CDR3 is built from 15 residues. V was shortened by 5 bases and J by 2 bases, with 14 bases between the two germline ends. Germline V gives CDR1 MDHEN, CDR2 SYDVKM. The entire variable domain, with the rest obtained from reference TRBV28 and TRBJ2-3, is as follows: DVKVTQSSRYLVKRTGEKVFLECVQDMDHENMFWYRQDPGLGLRLIYFSYDVKMKEKGDIPEGYSVSREKKERFSLILESASTNQTSMYLCASSPIDSDTDTQYFGPGTRLTVL.

Worth noting for this clone: Compared with germline, one end of the junction differs, possibly owing to a read error. The CDR3 nucleotides are TGTTCCAGCAGCTTAGGCGTGAATGAGCAGTTCTTC. This encodes CSSSLGVNEQFF. This chain links TRBV7-9 with TRBJ2-1; D ambiguous. This CDR3 has 12 residues. Germline CDR1 reads SEHNR; CDR2 reads FQNEAQ (reference sequence).

The chain joins TRBV28 to TRBJ2-4, with D tentatively TRBD1 (6 bases). The germline CDR1 and CDR2 sequences are MDHEN and SYDVKM. The CDR3 spans 14 residues. V was shortened by 6 bases and J by 1 base, with 10 bases between the two germline ends. As DNA, the CDR3 is TGTGCCAGCAGCGTAACAGGGGCCAAAAACATTCAGTACTTC. It translates to CASSVTGAKNIQYF.

This chain links TRBV7-9 with TRBJ1-5; no clear D. The CDR3 is made up of 15 amino acids. Trimming removed 1 base from V and 4 bases from J, with 11 bases in between. Germline CDR1 SEHNR, CDR2 FQNEAQ (reference sequence). CDR3 sequence (DNA): TGTGCCAGCAGCTTAGGTCAACAGCTTAATCAGCCCCAGCATTTT. Translated, it gives CASSLGQQLNQPQHF.